This TCR beta chain was identified in a study of blood T cell repertoires in COVID-19. Turning to the study itself: Italy, Spain and the United States were the sources of the convalescent and acute COVID-19 samples.

As handled by the study authors: Using reference gene primer amplification, nucleated cell counts were estimated. Sequenced by immunoSEQ multiplex PCR; TCRdb stores in-frame clones only, minus some. D and trimming were read from the DNA, whereas the V and J calls and clone size are those reported in that table. The sample records approximately 250,000 clones, approximately 86% being singletons. The junction had 9 bases not matched to a gene; V was cut back by 0 bases and J by 11 bases. The CDR3 extends over 15 amino acids. Germline assignment: CDR1 SGDLS and CDR2 YYNGEE. The V gene is TRBV9, the J gene TRBJ2-5, with 11 positions matching TRBD2. Sample: peripheral blood. The receptor's source is a middle-aged man with active or convalescent COVID-19. The CDR3, as DNA: TGTGCCAGCAGCGTAGAGGCTAGCGGGGGGCAGATTCAGTACTTC. It encodes CASSVEASGGQIQYF.